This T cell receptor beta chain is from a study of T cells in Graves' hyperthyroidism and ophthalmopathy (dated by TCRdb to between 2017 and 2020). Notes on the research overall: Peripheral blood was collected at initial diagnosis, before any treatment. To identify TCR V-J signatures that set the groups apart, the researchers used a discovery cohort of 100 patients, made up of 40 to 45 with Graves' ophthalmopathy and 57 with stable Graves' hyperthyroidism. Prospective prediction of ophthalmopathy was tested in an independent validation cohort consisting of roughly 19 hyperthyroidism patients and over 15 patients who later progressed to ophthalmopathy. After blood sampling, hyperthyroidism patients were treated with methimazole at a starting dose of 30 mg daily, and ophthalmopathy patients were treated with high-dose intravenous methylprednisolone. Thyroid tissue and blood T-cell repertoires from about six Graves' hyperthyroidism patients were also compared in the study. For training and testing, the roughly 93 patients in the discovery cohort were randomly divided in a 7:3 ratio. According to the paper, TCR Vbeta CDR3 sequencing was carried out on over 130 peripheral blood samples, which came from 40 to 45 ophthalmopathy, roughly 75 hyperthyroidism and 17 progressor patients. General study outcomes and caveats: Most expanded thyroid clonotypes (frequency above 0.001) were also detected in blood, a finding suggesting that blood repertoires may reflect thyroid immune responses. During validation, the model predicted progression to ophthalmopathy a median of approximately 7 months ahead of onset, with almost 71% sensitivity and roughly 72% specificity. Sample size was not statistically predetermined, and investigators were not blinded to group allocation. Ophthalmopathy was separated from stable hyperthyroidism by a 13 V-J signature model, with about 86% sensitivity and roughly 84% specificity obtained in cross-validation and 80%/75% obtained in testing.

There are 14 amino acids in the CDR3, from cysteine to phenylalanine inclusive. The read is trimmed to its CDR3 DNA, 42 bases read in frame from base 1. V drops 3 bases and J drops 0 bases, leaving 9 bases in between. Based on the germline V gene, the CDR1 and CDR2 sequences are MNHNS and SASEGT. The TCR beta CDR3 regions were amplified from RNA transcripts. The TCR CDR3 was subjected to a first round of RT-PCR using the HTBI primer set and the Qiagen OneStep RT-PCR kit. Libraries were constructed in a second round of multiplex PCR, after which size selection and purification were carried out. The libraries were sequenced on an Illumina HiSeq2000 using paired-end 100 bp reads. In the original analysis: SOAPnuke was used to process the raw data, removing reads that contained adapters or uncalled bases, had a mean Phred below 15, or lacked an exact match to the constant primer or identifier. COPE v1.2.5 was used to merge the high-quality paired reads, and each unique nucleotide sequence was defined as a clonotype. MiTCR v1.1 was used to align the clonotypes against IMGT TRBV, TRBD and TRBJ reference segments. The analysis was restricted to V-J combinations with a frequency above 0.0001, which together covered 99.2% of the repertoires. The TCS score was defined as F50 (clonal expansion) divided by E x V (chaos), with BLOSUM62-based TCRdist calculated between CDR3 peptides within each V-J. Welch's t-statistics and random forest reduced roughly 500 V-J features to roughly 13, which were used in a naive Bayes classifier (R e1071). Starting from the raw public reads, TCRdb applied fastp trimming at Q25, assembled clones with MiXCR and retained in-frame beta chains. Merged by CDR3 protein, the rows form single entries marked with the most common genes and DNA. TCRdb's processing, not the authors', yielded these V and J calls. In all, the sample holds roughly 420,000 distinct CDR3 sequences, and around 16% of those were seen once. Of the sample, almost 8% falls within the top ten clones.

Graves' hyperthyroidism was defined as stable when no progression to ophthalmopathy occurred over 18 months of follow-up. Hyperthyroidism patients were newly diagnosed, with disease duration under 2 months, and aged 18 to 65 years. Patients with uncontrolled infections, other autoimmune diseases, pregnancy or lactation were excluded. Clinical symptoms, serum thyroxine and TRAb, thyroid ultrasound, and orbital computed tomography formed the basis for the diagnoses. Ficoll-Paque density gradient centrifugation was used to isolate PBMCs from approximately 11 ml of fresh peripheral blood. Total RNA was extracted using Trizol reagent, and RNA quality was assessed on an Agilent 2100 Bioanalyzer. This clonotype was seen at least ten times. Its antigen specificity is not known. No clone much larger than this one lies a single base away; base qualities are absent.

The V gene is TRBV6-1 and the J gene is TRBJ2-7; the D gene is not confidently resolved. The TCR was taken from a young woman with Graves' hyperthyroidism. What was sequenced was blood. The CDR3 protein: CASSDLGFSYEQYF. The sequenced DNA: TGTGCCAGCAGTGATTTGGGTTTCTCCTACGAGCAGTACTTC.